This TCR beta chain emerged from a study of patients and donors after allogeneic stem cell transplantation. This clonotype was recorded once. Via MiXCR, TCRdb re-called the RT-PCR reads, giving one row per CDR3 protein. This table has 200,000 to 250,000 distinct CDR3 sequences, around 40% appearing once. V was cut by 3 bases and J by 5 bases, with 10 bases left in between. This CDR3 is 14 amino acids long. V usage is TRBV12-3 or TRBV12-4 and J usage is TRBJ2-2; a weak D match, TRBD1 (5 bases). The clonotype originates from a human donor who was either an allogeneic HSCT recipient or a stem cell or donor lymphocyte infusion donor (not recorded which). It is not recorded whose cells these are; they may come from a transplant donor. Sequencing was carried out using blood, either unsorted or a sorted T cell fraction (not recorded which). CDR3 in DNA: TGTGCCAGCAGTTTCCTGCGGACAACCGGGGAGCTGTTTTTT. Translated, it gives CASSFLRTTGELFF.